This is a list of T cell receptor beta chains from one sample in a study of identical twins. Each CDR3 protein is one row after TCRdb ran MiXCR on the 5' RACE reads. The table includes 240,000 or so distinct CDR3 sequences, roughly 13% detected once. The same data also went into a second study, on yellow fever vaccine responses in identical twins.

Sequenced sample: memory (CD45RO+) T cells sorted from blood. Receptors were obtained from a woman aged 18-29 years in good health. CDR3s include the opening cysteine and the closing phenylalanine or tryptophan. A D gene is named only where the DNA matches it firmly. Where a row states a size, it is once, few, many or the class of an expanded clone; other rows omit it.

d_gene: TRBD2
j_gene: TRBJ2-1
len: 16
v_gene: TRBV7-8
abundance: NA
CDR3nt: TGTGCCAGCGGGCTAGCGGGAGCACCAGAGAGCAATGAGCAGTTCTTC
CDR3aa: CASGLAGAPESNEQFF

d_gene: NA
j_gene: TRBJ2-3
len: 15
v_gene: TRBV6-4
abundance: many
CDR3nt: TGTGCCAGCAGTGACTCGTGGACAGACACAGATACGCAGTATTTT
CDR3aa: CASSDSWTDTDTQYF

d_gene: NA
j_gene: TRBJ2-7
len: 15
v_gene: TRBV7-2
abundance: NA
CDR3nt: TGTGCCAGCAGCTTAGCTACCGACACCTCCTACGAGCAGTACTTC
CDR3aa: CASSLATDTSYEQYF

d_gene: NA
j_gene: TRBJ1-5
len: 15
v_gene: TRBV7-6
abundance: few
CDR3nt: TGTGCCAGCAGCCCACAGGGATATAGCAATCAGCCCCAGCATTTT
CDR3aa: CASSPQGYSNQPQHF

d_gene: TRBD2
j_gene: TRBJ2-1
len: 16
v_gene: TRBV12-3/TRBV12-4
abundance: few
CDR3nt: TGTGCCAGCAGCATCCGCTTATCCGGGGGGGGCTATGAGCAGTTCTTC
CDR3aa: CASSIRLSGGGYEQFF

d_gene: NA
j_gene: TRBJ2-4
len: 16
v_gene: TRBV15
abundance: NA
CDR3nt: TGTGCCACCAGCGGAGGGAGGCGGAGAGCCAAAAACATTCAGTACTTC
CDR3aa: CATSGGRRRAKNIQYF

d_gene: TRBD2
j_gene: TRBJ2-1
len: 13
v_gene: TRBV15
abundance: few
CDR3nt: TGTGCCACCAGCATGGGACTAGAGCGGGAGCAGTTCTTC
CDR3aa: CATSMGLEREQFF

d_gene: NA
j_gene: TRBJ2-1
len: 13
v_gene: TRBV6-4
abundance: NA
CDR3nt: TGTGCCAGCAGTGACGGCAGTTACAATGAGCAGTTCTTC
CDR3aa: CASSDGSYNEQFF

d_gene: NA
j_gene: TRBJ2-2
len: 12
v_gene: TRBV4-2
abundance: few
CDR3nt: TGTGCCAGCAGACTAATCACCGGGGAGCTGTTTTTT
CDR3aa: CASRLITGELFF

d_gene: TRBD2
j_gene: TRBJ2-1
len: 14
v_gene: TRBV29-1
abundance: many
CDR3nt: TGCAGCGTTGATGCGGGAGGGCGGGACAATGAGCAGTTCTTC
CDR3aa: CSVDAGGRDNEQFF

d_gene: NA
j_gene: TRBJ2-7
len: 14
v_gene: TRBV6-2/TRBV6-3
abundance: few
CDR3nt: TGTGCCAGCAGTTACCCCGACAGGAACTACGAGCAGTACTTC
CDR3aa: CASSYPDRNYEQYF

d_gene: TRBD2
j_gene: TRBJ2-1
len: 12
v_gene: TRBV12-3/TRBV12-4
abundance: medium-sized
CDR3nt: TGTGCCAGCAGTTTACTAGCGGATGAGCAGTTCTTC
CDR3aa: CASSLLADEQFF

d_gene: TRBD2
j_gene: TRBJ2-7
len: 15
v_gene: TRBV20-1
abundance: many
CDR3nt: TGCAGTGCTAGAGATGCTAGCGGGTTTAAATACGAGCAGTACTTC
CDR3aa: CSARDASGFKYEQYF

d_gene: TRBD2
j_gene: TRBJ2-1
len: 14
v_gene: TRBV6-5
abundance: many
CDR3nt: TGTGCCAGCAGTTTGGGACTAGGCCAGTATGAGCAGTTCTTC
CDR3aa: CASSLGLGQYEQFF

d_gene: TRBD2
j_gene: TRBJ2-1
len: 14
v_gene: TRBV29-1
abundance: few
CDR3nt: TGCAGCGGTGGGGCGCTAGCGGGAGGGGGTGAGCAGTTCTTC
CDR3aa: CSGGALAGGGEQFF

d_gene: TRBD1
j_gene: TRBJ1-1
len: 15
v_gene: TRBV5-8
abundance: NA
CDR3nt: TGTGCCAGCAGCCAATGGACAGGGTTGAACACTGAAGCTTTCTTT
CDR3aa: CASSQWTGLNTEAFF

d_gene: NA
j_gene: TRBJ1-2
len: 13
v_gene: TRBV3-1
abundance: many
CDR3nt: TGTGCCAGCAGCCAAGAGGGGCGCGGTGGCTACACCTTC
CDR3aa: CASSQEGRGGYTF

d_gene: TRBD2
j_gene: TRBJ2-1
len: 17
v_gene: TRBV5-6
abundance: NA
CDR3nt: TGTGCCAGCAGCTTGTGGCAGCGGGGTCGAACGGAGGATGAGCAGTTCTTC
CDR3aa: CASSLWQRGRTEDEQFF

d_gene: NA
j_gene: TRBJ1-1
len: 14
v_gene: TRBV6-2/TRBV6-3
abundance: NA
CDR3nt: TGTGCCAGCATCGAGAGAAGCATGAACACTGAAGCTTTCTTT
CDR3aa: CASIERSMNTEAFF

d_gene: TRBD1
j_gene: TRBJ1-1
len: 14
v_gene: TRBV12-3/TRBV12-4
abundance: few
CDR3nt: TGTGCCAGCAGGACAGGGGGCCGAAACACTGAAGCTTTCTTT
CDR3aa: CASRTGGRNTEAFF

d_gene: NA
j_gene: TRBJ1-4
len: 15
v_gene: TRBV7-9
abundance: NA
CDR3nt: TGTGCCAGCAGCTTAGCAACGGGGATTGAGGAAAAACTGTTTTTT
CDR3aa: CASSLATGIEEKLFF

d_gene: NA
j_gene: TRBJ2-3
len: 16
v_gene: TRBV6-2/TRBV6-3
abundance: few
CDR3nt: TGTGCCAGCAGGACTGACAGTGTTTCTTTCACAGATACGCAGTATTTT
CDR3aa: CASRTDSVSFTDTQYF

d_gene: NA
j_gene: TRBJ1-1
len: 13
v_gene: TRBV6-1
abundance: NA
CDR3nt: TGTGCCAGTCTGTCCTGGTCTGGGACTGAAGCTTTCTTT
CDR3aa: CASLSWSGTEAFF

d_gene: NA
j_gene: TRBJ2-7
len: 16
v_gene: TRBV20-1
abundance: NA
CDR3nt: TGCAGTGCTAGAGATCCTGCGGGGCGGATGACCTACGAGCAGTACTTC
CDR3aa: CSARDPAGRMTYEQYF

d_gene: NA
j_gene: TRBJ2-2
len: 15
v_gene: TRBV10-1
abundance: NA
CDR3nt: TGCGCCAGCAGTGATCAGCGAAAGAACACCGGGGAGCTGTTTTTT
CDR3aa: CASSDQRKNTGELFF

d_gene: NA
j_gene: TRBJ2-4
len: 16
v_gene: TRBV20-1
abundance: many
CDR3nt: TGCAGTGCTAGACCCCTCAGGGAGTCGGCCAAAAACATTCAGTACTTC
CDR3aa: CSARPLRESAKNIQYF

d_gene: NA
j_gene: TRBJ1-1
len: 12
v_gene: TRBV29-1
abundance: many
CDR3nt: TGCAGCGTCTGGATCCCGGGGGCTGAAGCTTTCTTT
CDR3aa: CSVWIPGAEAFF

d_gene: TRBD2
j_gene: TRBJ2-1
len: 15
v_gene: TRBV7-9
abundance: NA
CDR3nt: TGTGCCAGCAGCTTTAGCGGGGGGGCCGCGAATGAGCAGTTCTTC
CDR3aa: CASSFSGGAANEQFF

d_gene: NA
j_gene: TRBJ2-1
len: 13
v_gene: TRBV14
abundance: NA
CDR3nt: TGTGCCAGCAGTCAACAAGCGTACAATGAGCAGTTCTTC
CDR3aa: CASSQQAYNEQFF